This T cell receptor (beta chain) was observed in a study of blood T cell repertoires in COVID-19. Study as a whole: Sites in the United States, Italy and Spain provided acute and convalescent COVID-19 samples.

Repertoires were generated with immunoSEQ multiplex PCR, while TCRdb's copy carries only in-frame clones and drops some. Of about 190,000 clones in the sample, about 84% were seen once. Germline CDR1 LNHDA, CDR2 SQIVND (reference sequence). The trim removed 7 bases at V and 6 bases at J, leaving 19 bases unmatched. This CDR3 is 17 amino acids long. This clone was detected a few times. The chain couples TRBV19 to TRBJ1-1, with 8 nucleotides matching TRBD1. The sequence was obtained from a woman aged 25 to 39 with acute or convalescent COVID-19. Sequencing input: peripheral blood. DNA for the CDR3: TGTGCCAGTACAAATGCTGGGACAGGACTTTTTGTATCTGAAGCTTTCTTT. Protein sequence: CASTNAGTGLFVSEAFF.